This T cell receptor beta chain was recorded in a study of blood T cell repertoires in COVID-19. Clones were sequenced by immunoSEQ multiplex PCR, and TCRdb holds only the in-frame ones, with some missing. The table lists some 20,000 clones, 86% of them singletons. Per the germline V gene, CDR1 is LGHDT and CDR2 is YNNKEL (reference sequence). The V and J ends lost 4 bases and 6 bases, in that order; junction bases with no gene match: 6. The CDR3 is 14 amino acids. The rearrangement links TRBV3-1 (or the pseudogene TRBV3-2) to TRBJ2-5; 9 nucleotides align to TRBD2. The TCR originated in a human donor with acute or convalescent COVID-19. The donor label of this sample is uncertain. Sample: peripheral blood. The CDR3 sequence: CASSRGGAAKTQYF. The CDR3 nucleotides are TGTGCCAGCAGCCGCGGGGGGGCCGCGAAGACCCAGTACTTC.